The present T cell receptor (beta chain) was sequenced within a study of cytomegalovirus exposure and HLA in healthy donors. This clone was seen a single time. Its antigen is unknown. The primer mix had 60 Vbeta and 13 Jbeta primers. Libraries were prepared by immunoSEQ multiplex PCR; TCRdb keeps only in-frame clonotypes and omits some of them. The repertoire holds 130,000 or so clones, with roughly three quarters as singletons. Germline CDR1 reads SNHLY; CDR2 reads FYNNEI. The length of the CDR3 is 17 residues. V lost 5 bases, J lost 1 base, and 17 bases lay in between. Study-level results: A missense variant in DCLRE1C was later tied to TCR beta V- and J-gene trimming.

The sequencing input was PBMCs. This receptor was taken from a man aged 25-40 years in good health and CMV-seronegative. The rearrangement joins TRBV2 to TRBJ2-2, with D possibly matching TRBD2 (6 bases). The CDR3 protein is CASSPSSLALNTGELFF. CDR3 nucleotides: TGTGCCAGCAGTCCTTCCTCCCTAGCGTTGAACACCGGGGAGCTGTTTTTT.